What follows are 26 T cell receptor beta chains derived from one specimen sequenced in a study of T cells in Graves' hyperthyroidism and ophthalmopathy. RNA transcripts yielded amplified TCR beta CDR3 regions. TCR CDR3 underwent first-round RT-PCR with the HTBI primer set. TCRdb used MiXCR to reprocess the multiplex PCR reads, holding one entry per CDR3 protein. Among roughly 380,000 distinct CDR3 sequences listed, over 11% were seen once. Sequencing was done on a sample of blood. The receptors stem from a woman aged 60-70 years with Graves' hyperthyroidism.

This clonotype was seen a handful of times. The CDR3 here is CASSVGTGTFGNTIYF. For the CDR3, the DNA is TGTGCCAGCAGCGTGGGGACCGGGACGTTTGGAAACACCATATATTTT. The chain employs TRBV9 and TRBJ1-3; D is perhaps TRBD1 (5 bases). The length of the CDR3 is 16 residues. Trimming left V 2 bases short and J 3 bases short, with 15 bases between. Germline V lookup: CDR1 SGDLS, CDR2 YYNGEE.

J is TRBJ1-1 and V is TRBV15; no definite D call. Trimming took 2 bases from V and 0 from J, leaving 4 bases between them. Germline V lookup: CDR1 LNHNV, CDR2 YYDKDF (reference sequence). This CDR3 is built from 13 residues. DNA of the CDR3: TGTGCCACCAGCAGAAAACTGAACACTGAAGCTTTCTTT. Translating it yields CATSRKLNTEAFF.

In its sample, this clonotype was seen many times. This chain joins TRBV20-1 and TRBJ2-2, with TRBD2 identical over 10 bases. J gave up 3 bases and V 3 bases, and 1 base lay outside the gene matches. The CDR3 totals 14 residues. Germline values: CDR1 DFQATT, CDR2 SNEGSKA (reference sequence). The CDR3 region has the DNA TGCAGTGCTAGTCTAGCGGGAGACACCGGGGAGCTGTTTTTT. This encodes CSASLAGDTGELFF.

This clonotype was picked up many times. The CDR3 DNA is TGTGCCAGCTCATCCGCGACCCGACAGGGAAGGAGCGGCTACACCTTC. It translates to CASSSATRQGRSGYTF. The J gene is TRBJ1-2, the V gene TRBV18; TRBD1 matches at 7 bases. CDR1 is KGHSH and CDR2 is LQKENI in the germline V gene. The CDR3 length is 16 residues. J was trimmed by 8 bases and V by 5 bases; bases with no gene match: 17. Drawing the rest from reference TRBV18 and TRBJ1-2, the complete variable domain is NAGVMQNPRHLVRRRGQEARLRCSPMKGHSHVYWYRQLPEEGLKFMVYLQKENIIDESGMPKERFSAEFPKEGPSILRIQQVVRGDSAAYFCASSSATRQGRSGYTFGSGTRLTVV.

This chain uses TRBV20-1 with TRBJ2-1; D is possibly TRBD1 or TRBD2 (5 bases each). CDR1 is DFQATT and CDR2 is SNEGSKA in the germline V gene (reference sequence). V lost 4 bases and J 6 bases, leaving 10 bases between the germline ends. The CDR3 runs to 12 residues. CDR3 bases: TGCAGTGCTACAGGGACCCTCAATGAGCAGTTCTTC. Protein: CSATGTLNEQFF.

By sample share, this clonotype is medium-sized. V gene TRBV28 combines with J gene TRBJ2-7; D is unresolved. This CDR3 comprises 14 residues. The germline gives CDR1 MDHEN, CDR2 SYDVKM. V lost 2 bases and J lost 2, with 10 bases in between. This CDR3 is CASSLSLPAYEQYF. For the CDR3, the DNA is TGTGCCAGCAGTTTAAGTCTACCCGCCTACGAGCAGTACTTC.

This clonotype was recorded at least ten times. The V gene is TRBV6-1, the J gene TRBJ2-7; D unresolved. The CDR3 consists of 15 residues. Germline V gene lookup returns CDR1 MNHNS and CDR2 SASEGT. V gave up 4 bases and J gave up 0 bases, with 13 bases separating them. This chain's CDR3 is CASSVSQLSSYEQYF. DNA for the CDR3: TGTGCCAGCAGTGTCTCCCAACTTAGCTCCTACGAGCAGTACTTC.

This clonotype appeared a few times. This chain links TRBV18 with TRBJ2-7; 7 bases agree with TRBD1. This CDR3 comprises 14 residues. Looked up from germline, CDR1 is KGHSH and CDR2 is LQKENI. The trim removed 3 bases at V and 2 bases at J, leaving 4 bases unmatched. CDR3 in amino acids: CASSPSQGAYEQYF. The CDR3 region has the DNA TGTGCCAGCTCACCTTCTCAGGGGGCCTACGAGCAGTACTTC.

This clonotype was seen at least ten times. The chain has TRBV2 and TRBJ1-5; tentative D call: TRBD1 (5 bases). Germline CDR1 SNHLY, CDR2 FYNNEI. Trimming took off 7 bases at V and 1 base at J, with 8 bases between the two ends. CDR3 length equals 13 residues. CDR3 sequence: CASTRESNQPQHF. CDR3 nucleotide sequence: TGTGCCAGCACCAGGGAAAGCAATCAGCCCCAGCATTTT.

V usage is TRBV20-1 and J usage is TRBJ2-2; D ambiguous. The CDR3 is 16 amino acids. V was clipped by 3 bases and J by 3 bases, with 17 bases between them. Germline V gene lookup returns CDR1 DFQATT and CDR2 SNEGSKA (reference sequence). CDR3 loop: CSASSPGPGDTGELFF. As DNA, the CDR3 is TGCAGTGCTAGTAGTCCAGGCCCAGGAGACACCGGGGAGCTGTTTTTT.

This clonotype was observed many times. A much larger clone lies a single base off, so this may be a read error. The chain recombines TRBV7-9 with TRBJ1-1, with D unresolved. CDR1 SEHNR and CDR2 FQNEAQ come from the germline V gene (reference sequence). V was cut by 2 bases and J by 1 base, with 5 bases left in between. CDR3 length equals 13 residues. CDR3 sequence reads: CASSLQANTEAFF. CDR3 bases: TGTGCCAGCAGCTTACAGGCGAACACTGAAGCTTTCTTT.

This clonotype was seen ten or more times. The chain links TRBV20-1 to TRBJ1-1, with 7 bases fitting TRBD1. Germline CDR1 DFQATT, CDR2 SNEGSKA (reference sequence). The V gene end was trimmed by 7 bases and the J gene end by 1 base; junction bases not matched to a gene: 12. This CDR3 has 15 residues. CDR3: CSVYPAGTANTEAFF. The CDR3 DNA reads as TGCAGTGTATACCCAGCTGGGACAGCGAACACTGAAGCTTTCTTT.

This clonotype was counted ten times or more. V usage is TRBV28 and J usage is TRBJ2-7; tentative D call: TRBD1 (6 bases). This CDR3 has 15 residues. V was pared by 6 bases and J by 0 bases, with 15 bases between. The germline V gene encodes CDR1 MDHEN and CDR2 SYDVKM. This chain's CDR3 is CASSKQGAGSYEQYF. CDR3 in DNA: TGTGCCAGCAGCAAACAGGGTGCGGGCTCCTACGAGCAGTACTTC.

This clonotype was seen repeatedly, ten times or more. This chain's CDR3 is CASRIRGPSGELFF. The CDR3 DNA reads TGCGCCAGCAGAATCAGGGGGCCTTCCGGGGAGCTGTTTTTT. The chain is built from TRBV5-1 and TRBJ2-2, with 8 bases matching TRBD1. CDR1 and CDR2 (germline): SGHRS, YFSETQ. This CDR3 spans 14 amino acids. The V gene end was trimmed by 5 bases and the J gene end by 6 bases; junction bases not matched to a gene: 6.

CDR3 protein: CASSPLESGNTIYF. The CDR3, as DNA: TGTGCCAGCTCACCACTGGAGTCTGGAAACACCATATATTTT. The J gene is TRBJ1-3, the V gene TRBV18; D uncertain. The V end lost 1 base, the J end lost 1 base, and 5 bases lay between the germline ends. There are 14 residues in the CDR3. Germline CDR1 reads KGHSH; CDR2 reads LQKENI.

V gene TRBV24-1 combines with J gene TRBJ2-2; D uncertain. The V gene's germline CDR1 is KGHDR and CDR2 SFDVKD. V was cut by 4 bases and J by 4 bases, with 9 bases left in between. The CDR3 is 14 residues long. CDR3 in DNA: TGTGCCACCAGTGACTGGAGAGGCACCGGGGAGCTGTTTTTT. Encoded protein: CATSDWRGTGELFF.

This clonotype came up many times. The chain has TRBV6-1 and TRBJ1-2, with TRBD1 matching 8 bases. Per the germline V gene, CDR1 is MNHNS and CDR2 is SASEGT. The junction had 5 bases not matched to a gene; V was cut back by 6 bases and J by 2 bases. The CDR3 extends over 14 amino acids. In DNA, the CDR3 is TGTGCCAGCAGGCGGGACAGGAAGAACTATGGCTACACCTTC. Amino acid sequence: CASRRDRKNYGYTF.

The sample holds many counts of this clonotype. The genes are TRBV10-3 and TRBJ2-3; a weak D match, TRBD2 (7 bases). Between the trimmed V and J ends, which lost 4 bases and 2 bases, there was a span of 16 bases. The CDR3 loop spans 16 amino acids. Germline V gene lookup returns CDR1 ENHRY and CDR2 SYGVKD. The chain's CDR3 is CAISGRGATSTDTQYF. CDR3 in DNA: TGTGCCATCAGTGGCCGGGGGGCGACCTCCACAGATACGCAGTATTTT.

The CDR3 sequence: CASSLNPGTVTGELFF. CDR3 nucleotides: TGTGCCAGCAGCTTAAATCCCGGGACAGTAACCGGGGAGCTGTTTTTT. The rearrangement links TRBV7-3 to TRBJ2-2, with 7 bases matching TRBD1. V lost 1 base and J lost 5; bases outside the gene matches: 7. The CDR3 is 16 residues long. Germline V CDR1 and CDR2: SGHTA, FQGTGA.

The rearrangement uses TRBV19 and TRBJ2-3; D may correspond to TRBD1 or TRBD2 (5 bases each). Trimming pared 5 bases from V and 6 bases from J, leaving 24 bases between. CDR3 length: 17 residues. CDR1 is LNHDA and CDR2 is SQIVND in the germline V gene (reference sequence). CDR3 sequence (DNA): TGTGCCAGTAGTTTCGACTGGGGGAAAGCCCGAGGGGATACGCAGTATTTT. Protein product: CASSFDWGKARGDTQYF.

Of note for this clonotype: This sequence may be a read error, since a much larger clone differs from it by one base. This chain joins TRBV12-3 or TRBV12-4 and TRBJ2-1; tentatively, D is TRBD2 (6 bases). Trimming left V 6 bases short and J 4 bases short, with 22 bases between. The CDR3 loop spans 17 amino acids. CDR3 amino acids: CASSSGTGGSVYNEQFF. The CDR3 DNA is TGTGCCAGCAGCTCCGGGACTGGCGGGTCCGTTTACAATGAGCAGTTCTTC.

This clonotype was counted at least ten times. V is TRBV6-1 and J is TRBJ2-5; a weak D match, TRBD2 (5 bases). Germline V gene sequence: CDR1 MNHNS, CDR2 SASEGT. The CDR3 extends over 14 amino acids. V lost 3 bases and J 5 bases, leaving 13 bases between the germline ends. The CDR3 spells CASSDTPPGETQYF. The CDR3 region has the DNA TGTGCCAGCAGTGATACCCCTCCGGGGGAGACCCAGTACTTC.

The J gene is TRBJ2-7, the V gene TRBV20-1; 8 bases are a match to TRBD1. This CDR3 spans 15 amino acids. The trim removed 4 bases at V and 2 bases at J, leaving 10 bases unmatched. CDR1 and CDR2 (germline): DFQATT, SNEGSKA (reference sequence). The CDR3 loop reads CSATGVGTGTYEQYF. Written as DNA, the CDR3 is TGCAGTGCTACGGGGGTTGGGACAGGTACCTACGAGCAGTACTTC.

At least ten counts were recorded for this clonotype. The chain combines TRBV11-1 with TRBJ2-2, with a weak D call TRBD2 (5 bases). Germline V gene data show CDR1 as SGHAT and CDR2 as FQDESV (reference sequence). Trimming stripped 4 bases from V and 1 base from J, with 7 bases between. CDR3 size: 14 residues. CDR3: CASSSGLNTGELFF. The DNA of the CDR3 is TGTGCCAGCAGCTCCGGACTGAACACCGGGGAGCTGTTTTTT.

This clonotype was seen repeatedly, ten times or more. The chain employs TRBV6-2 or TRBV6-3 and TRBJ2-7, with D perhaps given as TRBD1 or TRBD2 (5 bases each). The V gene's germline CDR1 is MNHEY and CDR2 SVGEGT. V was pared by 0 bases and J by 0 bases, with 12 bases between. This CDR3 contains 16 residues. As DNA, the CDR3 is TGTGCCAGCAGTTACTCTTGGGACCGGAACTCCTACGAGCAGTACTTC. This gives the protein CASSYSWDRNSYEQYF.

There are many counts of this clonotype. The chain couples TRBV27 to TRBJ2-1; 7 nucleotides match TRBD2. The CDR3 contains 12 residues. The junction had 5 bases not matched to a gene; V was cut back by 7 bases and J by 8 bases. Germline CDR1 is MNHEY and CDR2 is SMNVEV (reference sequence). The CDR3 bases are TGTGCCAGCACGGGAGGCAGATATGAGCAGTTCTTC. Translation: CASTGGRYEQFF.